This T cell receptor beta chain was found in a study of blood T cells in healthy people across ages. Alongside a J-beta primer mix, a sample-barcoded 5' primer served in a second PCR lasting about 7 to 12 cycles. TCRdb called the 5' RACE reads again in MiXCR, with one record for every CDR3 protein. The repertoire has about 280,000 distinct CDR3 sequences, less than 30% of them found once; the top ten carry about 30%. The receptor's source is a woman in her 70s in good health. Sequenced material: blood.

The CDR3 spells CASSLHEPSYEQYF. The CDR3, as DNA: TGTGCCAGCAGCTTGCATGAACCCTCCTACGAGCAGTACTTC. The chain carries TRBV7-9 and TRBJ2-7; D call uncertain. Trimming cost V 3 bases and J 0 bases, with 9 bases left between them. This CDR3 has 14 residues. The germline V gene encodes CDR1 SEHNR and CDR2 FQNEAQ (reference sequence).